This T cell receptor (beta chain) was identified in a study of blood T cell repertoires in COVID-19. Only in-frame clones appear in the TCRdb table, and some are missing; sequencing was by immunoSEQ multiplex PCR. The sample records fewer than 400,000 clones, 90% to 95% being singletons. This clone appeared a single time. Germline trimming cut 3 bases from V and 0 bases from J; bases unmatched to any gene: 9. Germline lookup yields CDR1 SGHRS and CDR2 YFSETQ. This CDR3 region has 17 residues. The sequenced material came from PBMCs or T cells enriched from blood (not recorded which). The chain recombines TRBV5-1 with TRBJ2-3; 8 bases are a match to TRBD2. The sequence was collected from a woman in her thirties who had been exposed to COVID-19. The CDR3 bases are TGCGCCAGCAGCTATCCTCGTAGCGGGGAGAGCACAGATACGCAGTATTTT. It yields the protein CASSYPRSGESTDTQYF.